This TCR beta chain originates from a study of T-cell reconstitution after alpha-beta-depleted transplantation in children. The CDR3 contains 13 residues. CDR1 is LNHDA, CDR2 SQIVND, per germline (reference sequence). V lost 5 bases and J 8 bases, leaving 15 bases between the germline ends. Unique molecular identifiers were used to barcode this TCRbeta library. Via MiXCR, TCRdb re-called the PCR reads, giving one row per CDR3 protein. This sample has more than 60,000 distinct CDR3 sequences; roughly 6.6% occur once, and the top ten carry more than 2.5%. The chain combines TRBV19 with TRBJ1-2; D might be TRBD1 (6 bases). This material consisted of PBMCs from the stem cell graft donor, taken from the stem cell graft. The receptor comes from a human donor who donated a stem cell graft to a child with acute lymphoblastic leukemia. Written as DNA, the CDR3 is TGTGCCAGTAGTCCCCGAGACAGGATCGGCTACACCTTC. This gives the protein CASSPRDRIGYTF.